These 13 T cell receptor beta chains came from one sample sequenced in a study of T cells after yellow fever vaccination. TCRdb ran MiXCR on the 5' RACE reads and lists one entry per CDR3 protein. The repertoire consists of almost 600,000 distinct CDR3 sequences, with approximately 13% occurring once and the leading ten covering more than 13%. The sample was PBMCs, taken on the day of the yellow fever booster vaccination. These receptors all come from a man aged 25-45 years who received the YFV17D yellow fever vaccine.

This sequence joins TRBV5-5 and TRBJ2-2; D may correspond to TRBD1 or TRBD2 (5 bases each). The V end lost 0 bases, the J end lost 9 bases, and 18 bases lay between the germline ends. The V gene's germline CDR1 is SGHKS and CDR2 YYEKEE (reference sequence). There are 16 residues in the CDR3. The CDR3: CASSLGIESRGRELFF. The CDR3 nucleotides read TGTGCCAGCAGCTTGGGGATCGAATCGAGGGGCCGGGAGCTGTTTTTT. The complete variable domain, with remaining parts taken from reference TRBV5-5 and TRBJ2-2, reads DAGVTQSPTHLIKTRGQQVTLRCSPISGHKSVSWYQQVLGQGPQFIFQYYEKEERGRGNFPDRFSARQFPNYSSELNVNALLLGDSALYLCASSLGIESRGRELFFGEGSRLTVL.

V usage is TRBV4-3 and J usage is TRBJ1-2; 8 bases map to TRBD1. V shed 1 base and J 4 bases; nucleotides not matched to a gene: 11. Germline V CDR1 and CDR2: LGHNA, YSLEER. The CDR3 has 17 residues. The DNA of the CDR3 is TGCGCCAGCAGCCAAGGCTCGACAGGGGATTACCCCTATGGCTACACCTTC. The encoded protein is CASSQGSTGDYPYGYTF.

Only a few counts were recorded for this clonotype. The chain employs TRBV10-2 and TRBJ2-7, with D unresolved. V was cut by 2 bases and J by 0 bases, with 11 bases left in between. This CDR3 has 15 residues. CDR1 and CDR2 (germline): WSHSY, SAAADI. The CDR3 reads CASSEVRGYSYEQYF. Written as DNA, the CDR3 is TGCGCCAGCAGTGAGGTACGCGGATACTCCTACGAGCAGTACTTC.

The rearrangement joins TRBV29-1 to TRBJ1-2, with 8 positions matching TRBD1. The CDR3 runs to 12 residues. Germline V gene lookup returns CDR1 SQVTM and CDR2 ANQGSEA. This CDR3 is CARQGLDYGYTF. The CDR3 DNA follows: TGCGCAAGACAGGGGTTGGACTATGGCTACACCTTC.

This chain links TRBV20-1 with TRBJ1-5; possibly TRBD1 for D (5 bases). The V gene's germline CDR1 is DFQATT and CDR2 SNEGSKA (reference sequence). The V end lost 7 bases, the J end lost 4 bases, and 11 bases lay between the germline ends. The CDR3 extends over 12 amino acids. The CDR3 reads CSGRGENQPQHF. CDR3 nucleotide sequence: TGCAGTGGCCGGGGGGAGAATCAGCCCCAGCATTTT.

The chain has TRBV12-3 or TRBV12-4 and TRBJ2-4; 9 bases are a match to TRBD1. The CDR3 consists of 18 residues. The V gene end was trimmed by 5 bases and the J gene end by 1 base; junction bases not matched to a gene: 12. The CDR3 here is CASSVDRGLTTAKNIQYF. In nucleotides, the CDR3 is TGTGCCAGCAGTGTGGACAGGGGTTTGACTACGGCCAAAAACATTCAGTACTTC.

The chain recombines TRBV6-2 or TRBV6-3 with TRBJ2-3; 8 bases fit TRBD1. Germline V gene lookup returns CDR1 MNHEY and CDR2 SVGEGT. The CDR3 runs 14 residues. The V gene end was trimmed by 7 bases and the J gene end by 6 bases; junction bases not matched to a gene: 9. The CDR3: CASTFGQGRDTQYF. CDR3 bases: TGTGCCAGCACCTTTGGACAGGGAAGGGATACGCAGTATTTT.

This clonotype was seen more than once but under ten times. The V gene is TRBV20-1, the J gene TRBJ1-2; perhaps TRBD1 as D (6 bases). Germline CDR1 and CDR2: DFQATT and SNEGSKA (reference sequence). The CDR3 length is 14 residues. Trimming removed 0 bases at V and 3 bases at J, with 11 bases between. The CDR3 loop is CSARDLGGHYGYTF. DNA for the CDR3: TGCAGTGCTAGAGATTTGGGGGGCCACTATGGCTACACCTTC.

The rearrangement uses TRBV20-1 and TRBJ2-7, with TRBD2 matching over 8 bases. The CDR3 runs 14 residues. The V gene's germline CDR1 is DFQATT and CDR2 SNEGSKA (reference sequence). V lost 3 bases to trimming and J lost 0 bases; unmatched junction nucleotides: 4. The CDR3 DNA follows: TGCAGTGCTAGCGGGAGGGCCTCCTCCTACGAGCAGTACTTC. Protein product: CSASGRASSYEQYF.

The rearrangement links TRBV28 to TRBJ2-1, with D unresolved. Germline assignment: CDR1 MDHEN and CDR2 SYDVKM. The ends were cut back, 4 bases at V and 10 bases at J, with 8 bases in the middle. There are 11 residues in the CDR3. The CDR3, as DNA: TGTGCCAGCAGTTCAACGTGGGAGCAGTTCTTC. This translates into CASSSTWEQFF.

V and J are TRBV24-1 and TRBJ2-3; tentatively, D is TRBD1 or TRBD2 (7 bases each). The V end was cut by 4 bases, the J end by 5 bases, with 15 bases between. The CDR3 loop spans 15 amino acids. Looked up from germline, CDR1 is KGHDR and CDR2 is SFDVKD. For the CDR3, the DNA is TGTGCCACCAGTGAGGGAGGGGGCGCTGGAGATACGCAGTATTTT. This translates into CATSEGGGAGDTQYF.

This sequence joins TRBV20-1 and TRBJ2-3, with no clear D. The germline V and J ends were trimmed by 5 bases and 2 bases, with 11 bases remaining between them. This CDR3 comprises 13 residues. The V gene's germline CDR1 is DFQATT and CDR2 SNEGSKA (reference sequence). The chain's CDR3 is CSAREGYTDTQYF. CDR3 DNA sequence: TGCAGTGCTCGTGAAGGTTACACAGATACGCAGTATTTT.

The chain employs TRBV10-3 and TRBJ2-1, with D maybe TRBD2 (5 bases). Germline V lookup: CDR1 ENHRY, CDR2 SYGVKD. V was shortened by 6 bases and J by 1 base, with 16 bases between the two germline ends. The CDR3 covers 16 residues. CDR3 sequence reads: CAISSPTSGSYNEQFF. CDR3 nucleotide sequence: TGTGCCATCAGCTCTCCCACTAGTGGGTCCTACAATGAGCAGTTCTTC.